The 13 T cell receptor beta chains in this list originate from one sample, sequenced in a study of blood T cell repertoires in COVID-19. Method: immunoSEQ multiplex PCR; TCRdb's copy keeps in-frame clones and lacks some. The sample shows about 230,000 clones, roughly 86% of them seen only once. The sequenced sample consisted of PBMCs or T cells enriched from blood (not recorded which). All receptors come from a woman younger than 45 with acute COVID-19.

The V gene is TRBV2, the J gene TRBJ1-6; no clear D gene. Trimming stripped 2 bases from V and 1 base from J, with 6 bases between. This CDR3 region has 15 residues. Germline V gives CDR1 SNHLY, CDR2 FYNNEI. CDR3: CASSEFRSYNSPLHF. In nucleotides, the CDR3 is TGTGCCAGCAGTGAATTCAGGTCCTATAATTCACCCCTCCACTTT.

The gene calls are TRBV5-1 and TRBJ1-3; 9 positions agree with TRBD1. J was trimmed by 0 bases and V by 3 bases; bases with no gene match: 7. Germline loops: CDR1 SGHRS, CDR2 YFSETQ. The CDR3 runs 17 residues. CDR3 amino acids: CASSSGTGPNSGNTIYF. In DNA form, the CDR3 reads TGCGCCAGCAGCTCCGGGACAGGGCCGAACTCTGGAAACACCATATATTTT.

The V call is TRBV7-2, the J call TRBJ2-2, with D possibly being TRBD1 (6 bases). This CDR3 has 16 residues. Trimming stripped 2 bases from V and 5 bases from J, with 15 bases between. Germline CDR1 is SGHTA and CDR2 is FQGNSA. CDR3 sequence: CASSLRGTGKTGELFF. The CDR3, as DNA: TGTGCCAGCAGCTTAAGGGGGACGGGAAAAACCGGGGAGCTGTTTTTT.

The sample holds one count of this clone. This chain links TRBV9 with TRBJ2-2; D may be TRBD1 (6 bases). This CDR3 contains 21 residues. Trimming removed 0 bases from V and 4 bases from J, with 28 bases in between. Germline V gene lookup returns CDR1 SGDLS and CDR2 YYNGEE. The CDR3 loop is CASSVAIVFEPGARLTGELFF. The CDR3 DNA reads TGTGCCAGCAGCGTAGCGATAGTTTTCGAACCAGGGGCGCGTCTCACCGGGGAGCTGTTTTTT.

V gene TRBV5-1 combines with J gene TRBJ2-3, with 11 positions matching TRBD2. The CDR3 runs 16 residues. Trimming cost V 2 bases and J 4 bases; bases outside gene matches: 6. Germline V lookup: CDR1 SGHRS, CDR2 YFSETQ. The CDR3 coding sequence is TGCGCCAGCAGCTTTACTAGCGGGGGAAGTCCAGATACGCAGTATTTT. This gives the protein CASSFTSGGSPDTQYF.

The chain has TRBV18 and TRBJ2-1; TRBD2 agrees at 7 bases. CDR1 and CDR2 (germline): KGHSH, LQKENI. Unmatched junction bases numbered 12, after V lost 6 bases and J lost 1 base. This CDR3 has 17 amino acids. CDR3 amino acids: CASSEKAGAGSYNEQFF. The CDR3 DNA reads as TGTGCCAGCTCGGAAAAGGCGGGAGCTGGGTCCTACAATGAGCAGTTCTTC.

The chain has TRBV6-5 and TRBJ1-2, with TRBD1 matching over 7 bases. The germline CDR1 and CDR2 sequences are MNHEY and SVGAGI. The CDR3 runs 14 residues. V lost 5 bases and J lost 5; bases outside the gene matches: 8. CDR3 region: CASSPPDRVYGYTF. The CDR3 DNA reads TGTGCCAGCAGTCCTCCCGACAGGGTATATGGCTACACCTTC.

This sequence joins TRBV5-1 and TRBJ1-1, with D perhaps matching TRBD1 (5 bases). V lost 4 bases to trimming and J lost 5 bases, with 9 bases between them. Germline CDR1 and CDR2: SGHRS and YFSETQ. The CDR3 loop spans 12 amino acids. The CDR3 sequence: CASSPGNTEAFF. In DNA form, the CDR3 reads TGCGCCAGCAGCCCAGGGAATACTGAAGCTTTCTTT.

This chain joins TRBV28 and TRBJ1-2, with unresolved D. Trimming stripped 6 bases from V and 3 bases from J, with 14 bases between. This CDR3 comprises 14 residues. Germline assignment: CDR1 MDHEN and CDR2 SYDVKM. CDR3 DNA: TGTGCCAGCAGCCCGACGCCACGGGACTATGGCTACACCTTC. This translates into CASSPTPRDYGYTF.

V is TRBV5-1 and J is TRBJ1-2, with D unresolved. V shed 5 bases and J shed 4 bases, with 12 bases lying between them. The CDR3 is made up of 13 amino acids. From germline, CDR1 is SGHRS and CDR2 YFSETQ. CDR3 nucleotide sequence: TGCGCCAGCAGTGAGGAGACCATCTATGGCTACACCTTC. Encoded protein: CASSEETIYGYTF.

This chain connects TRBV4-1 to TRBJ1-2; weak D call: TRBD1 (5 bases). Trimming pared 0 bases from V and 8 bases from J, leaving 16 bases between. Germline V gene data show CDR1 as MGHRA and CDR2 as YSYEKL. The CDR3 spans 15 residues. The CDR3 loop reads CASSQEGPADWGYTF. In DNA form, the CDR3 reads TGCGCCAGCAGCCAAGAGGGGCCGGCTGACTGGGGCTACACCTTC.

This chain connects TRBV9 to TRBJ2-2; TRBD1 matches at 8 bases. The germline V gene has CDR1 SGDLS and CDR2 YYNGEE. Trimming removed 4 bases from V and 5 bases from J; junction bases left unmatched: 4. The CDR3 has 14 residues. DNA of the CDR3: TGTGCCAGCAGCCCGGACAGGGCGACCGGGGAGCTGTTTTTT. Translating it yields CASSPDRATGELFF.

Here the CDR3 reads CASSLGWDSLNTGELFF. DNA of the CDR3: TGTGCCAGCAGCTTAGGTTGGGACAGTCTGAACACCGGGGAGCTGTTTTTT. The chain uses TRBV7-9 and TRBJ2-2; 7 bases match TRBD1. The germline gives CDR1 SEHNR, CDR2 FQNEAQ (reference sequence). This CDR3 has 17 amino acids. The J segment lost 1 base and the V segment lost 1 base, leaving 6 bases of the junction unmatched. Supplemented by reference TRBV7-9 and TRBJ2-2, the full variable domain reads DTGVSQNPRHKITKRGQNVTFRCDPISEHNRLYWYRQTLGQGPEFLTYFQNEAQLEKSRLLSDRFSAERPKGSFSTLEIQRTEQGDSAMYLCASSLGWDSLNTGELFFGEGSRLTVL.